Following are 13 T cell receptor beta chains from one sample sequenced in a study of blood T cell repertoires in COVID-19. Data came from immunoSEQ multiplex PCR; TCRdb stores just in-frame clones and leaves some out. The sample has under 200,000 clones; 80% to 95% are singletons. The specimen was peripheral blood. The receptors were sampled from a man aged 45-60 years with acute or convalescent COVID-19.

The V call is TRBV28, the J call TRBJ2-1, with D possibly TRBD1 on 6 matching bases. The CDR3 length is 17 residues. CDR1 is MDHEN, CDR2 SYDVKM, per germline. The ends were cut back, 1 base at V and 2 bases at J, with 15 bases in the middle. The CDR3 nucleotides read TGTGCCAGCAGTTTATTTGGTTACGGGGACACCTACAATGAGCAGTTCTTC. Translating gives CASSLFGYGDTYNEQFF. Variable domain in full (rest from reference TRBV28 and TRBJ2-1): DVKVTQSSRYLVKRTGEKVFLECVQDMDHENMFWYRQDPGLGLRLIYFSYDVKMKEKGDIPEGYSVSREKKERFSLILESASTNQTSMYLCASSLFGYGDTYNEQFFGPGTRLTVL.

This chain links TRBV28 with TRBJ2-1; tentatively, D is TRBD1 (5 bases). The CDR3 runs 12 residues. Germline-derived CDR1 and CDR2 are MDHEN and SYDVKM. V gave up 5 bases and J gave up 6 bases, with 8 bases separating them. For the CDR3, the DNA is TGTGCCAGCAGTCCAGGGTTCAATGAGCAGTTCTTC. Amino acids: CASSPGFNEQFF.

Comments on this clone: A read error may account for a junction end that differs from germline. This chain joins TRBV6-1 and TRBJ2-4; 14 bases agree with TRBD2. The CDR3 spans 16 residues. Germline lookup yields CDR1 MNHNS and CDR2 SASEGT. The DNA for the CDR3 is TGTGCCAGCAGTGCTGGGACTAGCGGGAGATGGGCCCGGTCTACCTTC. Translation gives CASSAGTSGRWARSTF.

The J gene is TRBJ1-5, the V gene TRBV27; D is undetermined. The germline gives CDR1 MNHEY, CDR2 SMNVEV (reference sequence). Trimming took 6 bases from V and 1 from J, leaving 16 bases between them. The CDR3 runs 16 residues. The chain's CDR3 is CASSSRSGTSNQPQHF. Written as DNA, the CDR3 is TGTGCCAGCAGCTCCCGGAGTGGCACAAGCAATCAGCCCCAGCATTTT.

V is TRBV19 and J is TRBJ1-1, with TRBD1 identical over 7 bases. Germline V gene data show CDR1 as LNHDA and CDR2 as SQIVND (reference sequence). This CDR3 is built from 15 residues. V lost 6 bases, J lost 6 bases, and 13 bases stayed unmatched. CDR3 nucleotides: TGTGCCAGTAGCAAGGGACAGCGATCGACCGCTGAAGCTTTCTTT. This codes for CASSKGQRSTAEAFF. The entire variable domain, with the rest obtained from reference TRBV19 and TRBJ1-1, is as follows: DGGITQSPKYLFRKEGQNVTLSCEQNLNHDAMYWYRQDPGQGLRLIYYSQIVNDFQKGDIAEGYSVSREKKESFPLTVTSAQKNPTAFYLCASSKGQRSTAEAFFGQGTRLTVV.

This clone was picked up a small number of times. The chain carries TRBV11-2 and TRBJ2-3; 12 bases are a match to TRBD2. From germline, CDR1 is SGHAT and CDR2 FQNNGV. This CDR3 comprises 16 residues. V shed 5 bases, J shed 2 bases, and the junction held 5 bases outside the gene matches. CDR3 in amino acids: CASSKLAGGITDTQYF. The DNA for the CDR3 is TGTGCCAGCAGCAAACTAGCGGGGGGAATCACAGATACGCAGTATTTT.

This chain links TRBV7-2 with TRBJ2-5, with TRBD2 identical over 8 bases. Germline CDR1 SGHTA, CDR2 FQGNSA. The CDR3 is 15 residues long. V was clipped by 5 bases and J by 5 bases; unmatched bases: 10. CDR3 sequence: CASSPLLAGWETQYF. The DNA for the CDR3 is TGTGCCAGCAGCCCACTTCTAGCGGGTTGGGAGACCCAGTACTTC.

The chain combines TRBV12-3 or TRBV12-4 with TRBJ2-1, with a tentative D call TRBD1 (5 bases). V was pared by 8 bases and J by 5 bases, with 13 bases between. The CDR3 has 13 residues. The CDR3: CASVLTGNNEQFF. The DNA of the CDR3 is TGTGCCAGCGTATTAACAGGAAACAATGAGCAGTTCTTC.

The chain couples TRBV11-2 to TRBJ1-3, with a possible D match to TRBD1 (5 bases). V dropped 3 bases and J dropped 1 base, with 10 bases sitting between them. The CDR3 sequence is 15 residues long. Germline V gene data show CDR1 as SGHAT and CDR2 as FQNNGV. The CDR3: CASSLVSGSGNTIYF. The CDR3 DNA is TGTGCCAGCAGCTTGGTTTCAGGGTCTGGAAACACCATATATTTT.

The chain is built from TRBV6-6 and TRBJ1-1; TRBD1 agrees at 8 bases. V shed 6 bases and J 6 bases; nucleotides not matched to a gene: 6. CDR3 length: 13 residues. CDR1 MNHNY and CDR2 SVGAGI come from the germline V gene (reference sequence). The chain's CDR3 is CASRPHRGSEAFF. CDR3 sequence (DNA): TGTGCCAGCAGACCACACAGGGGGTCTGAAGCTTTCTTT.

The chain links TRBV27 to TRBJ1-6; 9 nucleotides line up with TRBD1. Unmatched junction bases numbered 5, after V lost 3 bases and J lost 8 bases. Germline V CDR1 and CDR2: MNHEY, SMNVEV (reference sequence). The CDR3 length is 15 residues. As DNA, the CDR3 is TGTGCCAGCAGTTTTGGCGGGACAGGGTATTCACCCCTCCACTTT. Translating gives CASSFGGTGYSPLHF.

Details on this clone: This sample includes further DNA sequences coding for the same CDR3. The CDR3 bases are TGTGCCAGCAGCCAAGAACTAGATCCTGAGACCCAGTACTTC. Encoded protein: CASSQELDPETQYF. The chain combines TRBV14 with TRBJ2-5, with D possibly being TRBD2 (5 bases). The CDR3 has 14 residues. Looked up from germline, CDR1 is SGHDN and CDR2 is FVKESK. The ends were cut back, 0 bases at V and 5 bases at J, with 10 bases in the middle.

The chain's CDR3 is CASSLLAGGPYEQYF. CDR3 coding DNA: TGTGCCAGCAGCTTACTAGCGGGAGGTCCCTACGAGCAGTACTTC. The chain employs TRBV7-3 and TRBJ2-7, with 11 bases fitting TRBD2. Germline CDR1 SGHTA, CDR2 FQGTGA. This CDR3 has 15 residues. Losses at the gene ends were 2 bases for V and 2 bases for J; bases not matched to a gene: 2.